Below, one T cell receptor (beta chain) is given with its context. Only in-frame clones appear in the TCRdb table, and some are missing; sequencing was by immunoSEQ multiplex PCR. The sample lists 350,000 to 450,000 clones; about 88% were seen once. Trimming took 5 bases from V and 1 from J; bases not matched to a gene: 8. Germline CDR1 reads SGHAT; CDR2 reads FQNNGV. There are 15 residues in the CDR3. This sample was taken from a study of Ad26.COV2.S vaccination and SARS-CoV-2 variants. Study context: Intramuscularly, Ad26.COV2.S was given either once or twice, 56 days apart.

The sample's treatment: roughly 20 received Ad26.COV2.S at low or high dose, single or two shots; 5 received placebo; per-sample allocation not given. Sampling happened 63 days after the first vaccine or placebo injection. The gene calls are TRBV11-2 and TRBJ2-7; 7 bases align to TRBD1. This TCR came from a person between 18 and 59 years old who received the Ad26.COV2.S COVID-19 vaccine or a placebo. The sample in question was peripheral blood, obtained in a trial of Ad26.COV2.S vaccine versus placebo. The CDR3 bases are TGTGCCAGCAGCCAGGAGCAGGGGGAATCCTACGAGCAGTACTTC. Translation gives CASSQEQGESYEQYF.